A selection of T cell receptor beta chains follows, all from one sample in a study of T cells in Graves' hyperthyroidism and ophthalmopathy. TCRdb re-called the multiplex PCR reads through MiXCR, storing one row per CDR3 protein. The table lists about 520,000 distinct CDR3 sequences, approximately 25% of them singletons. Specimen: blood. Every receptor here comes from a young woman with Graves' ophthalmopathy. Both conserved end residues are part of each CDR3. A D gene is named only where the DNA matches it firmly. Clone size is shown for a subset of rows, as once, few, many or a class of expanded clone.

d_call,v_call,clone_size,j_call,cdr3_nt,cdr3_aa
.,TRBV4-1,many,TRBJ2-7,TGCGCCAGCAGCCAAGTCCAGGACATCTCCTACGAGCAGTACTTC,CASSQVQDISYEQYF
.,TRBV19,.,TRBJ2-3,TGTGCCAGTAGTATAGGGTACACCACAGATACGCAGTATTTT,CASSIGYTTDTQYF
TRBD1,TRBV12-3/TRBV12-4,many,TRBJ1-5,TGCGCCAGCAGGGGGACAGGGAGCCAGCCCCAGCATTTT,CASRGTGSQPQHF
.,TRBV29-1,many,TRBJ2-2,TGCAGCGCCGCGAGGGAAACCGGGGAGCTGTTTTTT,CSAARETGELFF
.,TRBV12-3/TRBV12-4,few,TRBJ1-5,TGTGCCAGCAGCAGAGAGCACCTTAGCAATCAGCCCCAGCATTTT,CASSREHLSNQPQHF
.,TRBV7-2,few,TRBJ1-6,TGTGCCAGCAGCCCGAGGGGACGTAGGAGAGGTTCACCCCTCCACTTT,CASSPRGRRRGSPLHF
TRBD1,TRBV12-3/TRBV12-4,.,TRBJ1-2,TGTGCCAGCTCACCACCCGGGACAGGGGGTCATGGCTACACCTTC,CASSPPGTGGHGYTF
.,TRBV27,.,TRBJ1-2,TGTGCCAGCAGTCCCCTACCATTAGGACGGATTTTCTATGGCTACACCTTC,CASSPLPLGRIFYGYTF
TRBD1,TRBV29-1,many,TRBJ1-1,TGCAGCGCCAAGACCGGGACAGCAGACACTGAAGCTTTCTTT,CSAKTGTADTEAFF
.,TRBV4-2,.,TRBJ1-1,TGTGCCAGCAGCCAACCCCAGGAGAACACTGAAGCTTTCTTT,CASSQPQENTEAFF
.,TRBV6-1,.,TRBJ2-7,TGTGCCAGTGGACAGTCTATGCACTACGAGCAGTACTTC,CASGQSMHYEQYF
TRBD1,TRBV3-1,.,TRBJ2-7,TGTGCCAGCAGCCAAGAGGGTACAGGGGCCATCTACGAGCAGTACTTC,CASSQEGTGAIYEQYF
.,TRBV10-3,.,TRBJ2-2,TGTGCCATCAGTGTAAGGACAGCGAACACCGGGGAGCTGTTTTTT,CAISVRTANTGELFF
.,TRBV30,.,TRBJ1-1,TGTGCCTGGACGTTAGGGGCGAACACTGAAGCTTTCTTT,CAWTLGANTEAFF
.,TRBV2,.,TRBJ2-7,TGTGCCAGCAGGACGGGACCCGCGAAGGAGCAGTACTTC,CASRTGPAKEQYF
.,TRBV2,many,TRBJ2-7,TGTGCCAGCAGTGGAACAGGACCAACCTACGAGCAGTACTTC,CASSGTGPTYEQYF
.,TRBV6-2/TRBV6-3,many,TRBJ2-7,TGTGCCAGCAGTTACCCGGTGGCCGCAAGCGAGGAGCAGTACTTC,CASSYPVAASEEQYF
.,TRBV19,.,TRBJ2-7,TGTGCCAGTAGCCCGGACAAGGGGCGGTACGAGCAGTACTTC,CASSPDKGRYEQYF
.,TRBV6-5,many,TRBJ1-5,TGTGCCAGCACGTCCGGGACTGTCAATCAGCCCCAGCATTTT,CASTSGTVNQPQHF
TRBD1,TRBV27,many,TRBJ1-1,TGTGCCAGCAGTTCCGTCGACAGGGCGAACACTGAAGCTTTCTTT,CASSSVDRANTEAFF
.,TRBV12-3/TRBV12-4,few,TRBJ1-1,TGTGCCAGCAGTCCAACAGGGTACACTGAAGCTTTCTTT,CASSPTGYTEAFF
.,TRBV6-4,few,TRBJ1-5,TGTGCCAGCAGAAGGGAGGGTGGCAATCAGCCCCAGCATTTT,CASRREGGNQPQHF
.,TRBV6-2/TRBV6-3,.,TRBJ2-7,TGTGCCAGCAGTTACTCGAAGTCGTCCAGGGGAGAAGCGCGACCCTACGAGCAGTACTTC,CASSYSKSSRGEARPYEQYF
.,TRBV27,many,TRBJ1-1,TGTGCCAGCAGTTTAGGGCGTACCACTGAAGCTTTCTTT,CASSLGRTTEAFF
TRBD1,TRBV29-1,.,TRBJ2-7,TGCAGCGTTTGGACAGGTGATTACGAGCAGTACTTC,CSVWTGDYEQYF
TRBD2,TRBV7-9,many,TRBJ2-7,TGTGCCAGCAGCACCCGGCGTAGCGGGGATTACGAGCAGTACTTC,CASSTRRSGDYEQYF
TRBD2,TRBV20-1,many,TRBJ2-5,TGCAGTGCTAGAGATGTCGGGGGGGCCGGAGAGACCCAGTACTTC,CSARDVGGAGETQYF
.,TRBV4-1,many,TRBJ1-1,TGCGCCAGCAGCCACGGGGACCTTAACACTGAAGCTTTCTTT,CASSHGDLNTEAFF
TRBD1,TRBV20-1,.,TRBJ1-5,TGCAGTGCTAGAGAAGGGGGCAAAAATCAGCCCCAGCATTTT,CSAREGGKNQPQHF
.,TRBV6-1,many,TRBJ1-2,TGTGCCAGCAGTGAACGGGGGGGCGCGGGCTATGGCTACACCTTC,CASSERGGAGYGYTF
.,TRBV11-2,.,TRBJ2-5,TGTGCCAGCAGATTAGAGGGCACCTCCCAAGAGACCCAGTACTTC,CASRLEGTSQETQYF
.,TRBV7-3,few,TRBJ1-1,TGTGCCAGCAGCTTAGGGCCGAGCACTGAAGCTTTCTTT,CASSLGPSTEAFF
.,TRBV20-1,few,TRBJ1-5,TGCAGTGCTAATCGTGATAGCAATCAGCCCCAGCATTTT,CSANRDSNQPQHF
.,TRBV28,many,TRBJ1-1,TGTGCCAGCAGAATTTCACAGGGGAACACTGAAGCTTTCTTT,CASRISQGNTEAFF
.,TRBV11-1,.,TRBJ1-1,TGTGCCAGCAGTCGGCGTGGAGGGCTGAGGGACACTGAAGCTTTCTTT,CASSRRGGLRDTEAFF
TRBD1,TRBV11-2,few,TRBJ2-6,TGTGCCAGCAGCTTAGGACAGGGATTACGAACTGGGGCCAACGTCCTGACTTTC,CASSLGQGLRTGANVLTF
.,TRBV10-2,.,TRBJ2-2,TGCGCCAGCAGTGAGGCCCCCTACGTTCTCGAGCTGTTTTTT,CASSEAPYVLELFF
TRBD1,TRBV5-1,few,TRBJ1-1,TGCGCCAGCAGCTTCGGGGACAGGGCGAACACTGAAGCTTTCTTT,CASSFGDRANTEAFF
.,TRBV2,many,TRBJ2-5,TGTGCCAGCAGTTCAAACACTAGGCTGGGCGAGACCCAGTACTTC,CASSSNTRLGETQYF
.,TRBV7-9,.,TRBJ2-5,TGTGCCAGCAGCCTGGAGGGGGGATCGGCTCAAGAGACCCAGTACTTC,CASSLEGGSAQETQYF
.,TRBV2,.,TRBJ1-1,TGTGCCAGCAGACCAGGGTCTCCGAACACTGAAGCTTTCTTT,CASRPGSPNTEAFF
.,TRBV29-1,few,TRBJ1-5,TGCAGCGTACGGGACAACCACAATCAGCCCCAGCATTTT,CSVRDNHNQPQHF
TRBD1,TRBV27,many,TRBJ1-2,TGTGCCAGCAGTTACAGGGGAGGGGGTGGCTACACCTTC,CASSYRGGGGYTF
.,TRBV19,once,TRBJ1-2,TGTGCCAGTAGTACGCCGGCCTCCTCTTGGGGCTACACCTTC,CASSTPASSWGYTF
TRBD2,TRBV20-1,.,TRBJ2-5,TGCAGTGCTAAAGCGGGGGGGCGTGAGACCCAGTACTTC,CSAKAGGRETQYF
TRBD1,TRBV12-3/TRBV12-4,many,TRBJ2-7,TGTGCCAGCAGTCCCCGCCCGGGACAGGGGGGGAAGGAGCAGTACTTC,CASSPRPGQGGKEQYF
.,TRBV20-1,many,TRBJ1-1,TGCAGTGCCCCCGGGTGGCAGGGTGGCACTGAAGCTTTCTTT,CSAPGWQGGTEAFF
.,TRBV28,many,TRBJ1-1,TGTGCCAGCAGATTGAGGGTGACTGAAGCTTTCTTT,CASRLRVTEAFF
TRBD1,TRBV10-3,.,TRBJ1-1,TGTGCCATCACCCAGACAGGGATGAACACTGAAGCTTTCTTT,CAITQTGMNTEAFF
.,TRBV6-5,many,TRBJ1-1,TGTGCCAGCAGTTCCCAGACGGGGCTGAGCACTGAAGCTTTCTTT,CASSSQTGLSTEAFF